This TCR beta chain was sequenced for a study of T cell responses to AZD1222 COVID-19 vaccine. Sequenced by immunoSEQ multiplex PCR; TCRdb stores in-frame clones only, minus some. The repertoire holds tens of thousands of clones, about 92% seen once, with around 2.2% in the top ten. Germline V gives CDR1 SGHNT, CDR2 YYREEE (reference sequence). V lost 10 bases to trimming and J lost 2 bases, with 13 bases between them. This CDR3 has 14 amino acids. With regard to this clone: Its cognate antigen is unknown.

General study results and limits: There were mostly white British donors and more females than males, and clonal diversity was possibly underestimated.

This sequence originates from an adult in good health. The chain recombines TRBV5-4 with TRBJ2-6; D gene uncertain. The sequences come from peripheral blood, collected on day 0 of AZD1222 vaccination. CDR3 protein: CAVPREAGANVLTF. The CDR3 DNA reads as TGTGCCGTCCCACGTGAGGCTGGGGCCAACGTCCTGACTTTC.